Listed below are T cell receptor beta chains from one sample, sequenced in a study of T cell responses to AZD1222 COVID-19 vaccine. The data were produced by immunoSEQ multiplex PCR, yet TCRdb's version contains in-frame clones alone and is incomplete. The sample records under 100,000 clones, roughly 90% being singletons. This material consisted of peripheral blood, taken on day 0 of AZD1222 vaccination. These receptors came from an adult in good health. Each CDR3 is given with its conserved first and last residue. Fields, in order: J gene, D gene, V gene, CDR3 protein. A D gene is named only where the DNA matches it firmly.

TRBJ1-6	TRBD1	TRBV7-6	CASSYATGGSYNSPLHF
TRBJ1-4	.	TRBV5-6	CASSPRGRQFF
TRBJ2-2	.	TRBV28	CASSLITSGELFF
TRBJ2-3	TRBD2	TRBV19	CASSTVAGGPPSTDTQYF
TRBJ2-5	.	TRBV7-3	CASSVGGRETQYF
TRBJ1-1	TRBD1	TRBV7-3	CASSLSRGNAANTEAFF
TRBJ2-3	.	TRBV6-5	CASTNSGTDTQYF
TRBJ1-5	.	TRBV5-6	CASSFGQLNQPQHF
TRBJ2-7	TRBD1	TRBV10-3	CAIRNRDRGEQYF
TRBJ2-3	.	TRBV11-2	CASSLRRGPDTQYF
TRBJ2-7	.	TRBV12-3/TRBV12-4	CASSLVYEQYF
TRBJ1-1	.	TRBV7-9	CASSLLNTEAFF
TRBJ1-2	TRBD1	TRBV3-1/TRBV3-2	CASSQDAPIPSDRDLGYGYTF
TRBJ2-7	.	TRBV2	CASSQIEQYF
TRBJ1-1	.	TRBV19	CASKRAPGTEAFF
TRBJ2-7	.	TRBV5-6	CASSLGTFRSYEQYF
TRBJ1-5	TRBD1	TRBV10-3	CAIGPTGTDGNQPQHF
TRBJ1-1	.	TRBV19	CASSIDYQRTEAFF
TRBJ1-5	TRBD1	TRBV19	CASSATQGASNQPQHF
TRBJ1-2	.	TRBV5-1	CASSLTGSEASGYTF
TRBJ1-5	.	TRBV5-6	CASSFGISNQPQHF
TRBJ2-2	.	TRBV18	CASSPIYTGELFF
TRBJ1-1	TRBD1	TRBV5-1	CASSQQGAAPAFF
TRBJ2-5	.	TRBV10-2	CASSEFRGRYGETQYF
TRBJ2-1	TRBD2	TRBV6-6	CASSPRPSGGSPYNEQFF
TRBJ2-7	TRBD1	TRBV6-5	CASSRQGYEQYF